The present entry profiles one T cell receptor beta chain with its context. The antigen remains unidentified. The data were taken from a study of PD-1 blockade in classical Hodgkin lymphoma. Turning to the study itself: Once every 2 weeks, patients received intravenous nivolumab at 3 mg/kg.

All patients relapsed after autologous stem cell transplantation, and brentuximab vedotin exposure varied. This CDR3 spans 15 amino acids. The V segment lost 4 bases and the J segment 5 bases; nucleotides outside the gene matches: 10. CDR1 and CDR2 from the germline V gene are SGHDT and YYEEEE. Generated by immunoSEQ multiplex PCR, the TCRdb table keeps only in-frame clones and is missing some. The sample shows under 30,000 clones, about 70% of them seen only once. Study outcomes and limitations: Nivolumab initiation under 1 year post-ASCT meant exclusion. When set against healthy donors, newly diagnosed patients were reported to show lower baseline TCR diversity.

The input for sequencing was peripheral blood mononuclear cells (PBMCs), taken before the second cycle of nivolumab. This TCR came from a human donor with classical Hodgkin lymphoma. The rearrangement links TRBV5-6 to TRBJ2-3; TRBD2 matches 7 bases. The CDR3 nucleotides read TGTGCCAGCAGCACCACCCGGGGGGTCTTAGATACGCAGTATTTT. It codes for CASSTTRGVLDTQYF.